This entry describes one TCR beta chain. The target antigen is unknown. Everyone who donated was a healthy bone marrow donor. It was with 60 Vbeta and 13 Jbeta primers that the PCR ran. Data came from immunoSEQ multiplex PCR; TCRdb stores just in-frame clones and leaves some out. The sample lists 160,000 or so clones, around nine tenths occurring once. The data derive from a study of cytomegalovirus exposure and HLA in healthy donors. Study-wide results and caveats: In a later analysis, a missense DCLRE1C variant was linked to TCR beta V- and J-gene trimming. TCR beta chains numbering some 160 were designated cytomegalovirus-associated.

The germline V gene encodes CDR1 SNHLY and CDR2 FYNNEI. V was trimmed by 8 bases and J by 4 bases, leaving 14 bases between them. CDR3 length: 14 residues. The V and J genes are TRBV2 and TRBJ1-4; D is undetermined. This clonotype was obtained from a woman in her twenties or thirties in good health and CMV-seronegative. The sample taken for sequencing was PBMCs. CDR3 residues: CASRLTSGNEKLFF. DNA for the CDR3: TGTGCCAGCCGTTTAACGAGCGGTAATGAAAAACTGTTTTTT. Full variable domain (rest looked up from reference TRBV2 and TRBJ1-4): EPEVTQTPSHQVTQMGQEVILRCVPISNHLYFYWYRQILGQKVEFLVSFYNNEISEKSEIFDDQFSVERPDGSNFTLKIRSTKLEDSAMYFCASRLTSGNEKLFFGSGTQLSVL.